Listed below are T cell receptor beta chains from one sample, sequenced in a study of blood T cell repertoires in COVID-19. Sequenced by immunoSEQ multiplex PCR; TCRdb stores in-frame clones only, minus some. The sample contains about 180,000 clones, about 86% of which appear only once. Sequencing used peripheral blood. Source of these receptors: a woman aged 25 to 39 with active or convalescent COVID-19. Each CDR3 is given with its conserved first and last residue. D genes are given only for firm matches. A row's size may be missing; if present it is once, few, many or a size class.

D gene: TRBD2
clone size: NA
J gene: TRBJ2-1
V gene: TRBV24-1
CDR3 DNA: TGTGCCACCAGTGAGCCCCTAACTAGCGGGTCCTACAATGGGCAGTTCTTC
CDR3 protein: CATSEPLTSGSYNGQFF

D gene: TRBD1
clone size: few
J gene: TRBJ1-5
V gene: TRBV27
CDR3 DNA: TGTGCCAGCAGTTTTGCTCGAACAGGGGGAATTGGGAGCAATCAGCCCCAGCATTTT
CDR3 protein: CASSFARTGGIGSNQPQHF

D gene: TRBD1
clone size: NA
J gene: TRBJ2-7
V gene: TRBV5-1
CDR3 DNA: TGCGCCAGCAGCCCGGACAGGGGGCAAGGATACGAGCAGTACTTC
CDR3 protein: CASSPDRGQGYEQYF

D gene: NA
clone size: few
J gene: TRBJ1-3
V gene: TRBV15
CDR3 DNA: TGTGCCACCAGCAGAGTTTGGCAGGGCCTCTCTGGAAACACCATATATTTT
CDR3 protein: CATSRVWQGLSGNTIYF

D gene: NA
clone size: NA
J gene: TRBJ1-2
V gene: TRBV9
CDR3 DNA: TGTGCCAGCAGCGTAGCGGGGTCAGATGGCTACACCTTC
CDR3 protein: CASSVAGSDGYTF

D gene: TRBD2
clone size: NA
J gene: TRBJ2-2
V gene: TRBV5-4
CDR3 DNA: TGTGCCAGCATCAATAGCGGGAGCGGCACCGGGGAGCTGTTTTTT
CDR3 protein: CASINSGSGTGELFF

D gene: NA
clone size: NA
J gene: TRBJ2-7
V gene: TRBV13
CDR3 DNA: TGTGCCAGCAGCTACGCCCCCCGACAGAAGAACTCCTACGAGCAGTACTTC
CDR3 protein: CASSYAPRQKNSYEQYF

D gene: NA
clone size: NA
J gene: TRBJ1-1
V gene: TRBV4-1
CDR3 DNA: TGCGCCAGCAGCCAAGATCGGGCCCGGGGGAACACTGAAGCTTTCTTT
CDR3 protein: CASSQDRARGNTEAFF

D gene: NA
clone size: NA
J gene: TRBJ2-2
V gene: TRBV5-1
CDR3 DNA: TGCGCCAGCAGCTTGGGGGGCCTAAAGCTGTTTTTT
CDR3 protein: CASSLGGLKLFF

D gene: TRBD2
clone size: NA
J gene: TRBJ2-5
V gene: TRBV5-1
CDR3 DNA: TGCGCCAGCAGCTCCGGACTAGCGGGGGGGCAAGAGACCCAGTACTTC
CDR3 protein: CASSSGLAGGQETQYF

D gene: NA
clone size: once
J gene: TRBJ1-2
V gene: TRBV18
CDR3 DNA: TGTGCCAGCTCACCACCGGACATAGCTGGCTACACCTTC
CDR3 protein: CASSPPDIAGYTF

D gene: TRBD2
clone size: NA
J gene: TRBJ2-1
V gene: TRBV11-3
CDR3 DNA: TGTGCCAGCAGCCTCCGATCAGGGAGGGGTGAGAATGAGCAGTTCTTC
CDR3 protein: CASSLRSGRGENEQFF

D gene: TRBD1
clone size: NA
J gene: TRBJ1-4
V gene: TRBV30
CDR3 DNA: TGTGCCTGGAGTGTAGGGACAGGGTTAGGGGAAAAACTGTTTTTT
CDR3 protein: CAWSVGTGLGEKLFF

D gene: TRBD1
clone size: NA
J gene: TRBJ2-7
V gene: TRBV27
CDR3 DNA: TGTGCCAGCAAAGGGGGCAGTCCACCCTACGAGCAGTACTTC
CDR3 protein: CASKGGSPPYEQYF

D gene: NA
clone size: few
J gene: TRBJ1-4
V gene: TRBV7-2
CDR3 DNA: TGTGCCAGCAGCTTAGTCTTTAATGAAAAACTGTTTTTT
CDR3 protein: CASSLVFNEKLFF

D gene: TRBD1
clone size: few
J gene: TRBJ2-1
V gene: TRBV10-3
CDR3 DNA: TGTGCCATCAGAGCCGGGACAGGGAACTACAATGAGCAGTTCTTC
CDR3 protein: CAIRAGTGNYNEQFF

D gene: NA
clone size: NA
J gene: TRBJ2-7
V gene: TRBV2
CDR3 DNA: TGTGCCAGCAGTGCCTTCTGGAACAGCGAGCAGTACTTC
CDR3 protein: CASSAFWNSEQYF